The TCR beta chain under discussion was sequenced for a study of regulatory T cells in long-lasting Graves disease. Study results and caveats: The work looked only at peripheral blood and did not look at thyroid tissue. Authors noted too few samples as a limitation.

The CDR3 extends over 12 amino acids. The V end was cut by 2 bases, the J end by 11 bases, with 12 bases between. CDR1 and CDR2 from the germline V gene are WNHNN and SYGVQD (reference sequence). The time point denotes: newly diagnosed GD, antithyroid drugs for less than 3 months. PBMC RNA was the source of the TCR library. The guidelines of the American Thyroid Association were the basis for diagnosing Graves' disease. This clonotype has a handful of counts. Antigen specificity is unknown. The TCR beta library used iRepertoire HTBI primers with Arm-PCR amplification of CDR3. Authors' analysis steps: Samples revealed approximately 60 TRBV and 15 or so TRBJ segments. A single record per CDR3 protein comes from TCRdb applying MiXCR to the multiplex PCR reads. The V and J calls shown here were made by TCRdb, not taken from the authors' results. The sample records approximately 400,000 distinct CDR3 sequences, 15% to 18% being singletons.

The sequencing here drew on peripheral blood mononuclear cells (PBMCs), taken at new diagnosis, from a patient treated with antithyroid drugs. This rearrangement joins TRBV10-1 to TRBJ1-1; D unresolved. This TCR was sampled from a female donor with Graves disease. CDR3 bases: TGCGCCAGCAGTGAGGAAAAAGGTAACGCTTTCTTT. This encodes CASSEEKGNAFF.